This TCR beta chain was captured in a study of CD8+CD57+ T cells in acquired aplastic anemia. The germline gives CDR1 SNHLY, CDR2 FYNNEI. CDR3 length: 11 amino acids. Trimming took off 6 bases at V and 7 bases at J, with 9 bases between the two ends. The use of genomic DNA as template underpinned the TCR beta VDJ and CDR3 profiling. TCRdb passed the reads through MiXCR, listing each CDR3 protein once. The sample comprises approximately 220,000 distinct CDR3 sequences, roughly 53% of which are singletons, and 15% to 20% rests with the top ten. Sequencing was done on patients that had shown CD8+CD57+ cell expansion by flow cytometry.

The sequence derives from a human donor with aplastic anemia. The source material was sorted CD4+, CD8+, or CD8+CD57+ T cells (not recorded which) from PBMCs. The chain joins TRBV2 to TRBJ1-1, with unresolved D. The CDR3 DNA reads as TGTGCCAGCAGCTCTAACTTTGAAGCTTTCTTT. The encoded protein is CASSSNFEAFF. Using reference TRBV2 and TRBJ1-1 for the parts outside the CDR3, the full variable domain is EPEVTQTPSHQVTQMGQEVILRCVPISNHLYFYWYRQILGQKVEFLVSFYNNEISEKSEIFDDQFSVERPDGSNFTLKIRSTKLEDSAMYFCASSSNFEAFFGQGTRLTVV.